These 26 T cell receptor beta chains share one sample of origin, sequenced in a study of shared clonotypes between healthy human individuals. TCRdb's copy holds only in-frame clones and misses some; the assay was immunoSEQ multiplex PCR. In the table there are around 690,000 clones, about nine tenths of which are singletons. Sequencing used memory CD8+ T cells from PBMCs. The sample's subset: CD45RO+ cells pooled with CCR7-negative TemRA cells. All receptors derive from a man aged 18-30 years in good health. Some clones in this sample may be carry-over from other donors' samples.

This clone was found once. V is TRBV6-1 and J is TRBJ2-7; D might be TRBD1 or TRBD2, each matching 5 bases. In germline, CDR1 is MNHNS, CDR2 SASEGT. There are 12 residues in the CDR3. The ends were cut back, 2 bases at V and 11 bases at J, with 13 bases in the middle. CDR3 protein: CASSESDEGKYF. CDR3 sequence (DNA): TGTGCCAGCAGTGAATCGGATGAGGGGAAGTACTTC.

The chain uses TRBV4-2 and TRBJ1-5; a possible D gene is TRBD1 (5 bases). The CDR3 loop spans 15 amino acids. Germline V gene lookup returns CDR1 LGHNA and CDR2 YNFKEQ. V shed 5 bases and J shed 0 bases, with 11 bases lying between them. This chain's CDR3 is CASSSGFRSNQPQHF. The CDR3 nucleotides are TGTGCCAGCAGCTCAGGGTTCCGTAGCAATCAGCCCCAGCATTTT.

V and J are TRBV18 and TRBJ2-7; D call uncertain. The germline gives CDR1 KGHSH, CDR2 LQKENI. This CDR3 has 17 amino acids. Trimming left V 2 bases short and J 2 bases short, with 19 bases between. CDR3 in DNA: TGTGCCAGCTCACCAAAAGTCGATCACGGTGCCCCCTACGAGCAGTACTTC. This gives the protein CASSPKVDHGAPYEQYF. The whole variable domain, remainder taken from reference TRBV18 and TRBJ2-7, is NAGVMQNPRHLVRRRGQEARLRCSPMKGHSHVYWYRQLPEEGLKFMVYLQKENIIDESGMPKERFSAEFPKEGPSILRIQQVVRGDSAAYFCASSPKVDHGAPYEQYFGPGTRLTVT.

The chain carries TRBV9 and TRBJ2-7; 7 nucleotides line up with TRBD2. The CDR3 sequence is 18 residues long. Per the germline V gene, CDR1 is SGDLS and CDR2 is YYNGEE. J was trimmed by 7 bases and V by 0 bases; bases with no gene match: 19. The CDR3, as DNA: TGTGCCAGCAGCGTAGAAGACCCGGGGTGGGAGGGCCCAATTGAGCAGTACTTC. It yields the protein CASSVEDPGWEGPIEQYF.

The chain is built from TRBV9 and TRBJ2-3; 8 nucleotides agree with TRBD1. The V gene end was trimmed by 0 bases and the J gene end by 3 bases; junction bases not matched to a gene: 3. Germline CDR1 SGDLS, CDR2 YYNGEE. The CDR3 totals 15 residues. The CDR3 is CASSVGRGLTDTQYF. CDR3 bases: TGTGCCAGCAGCGTAGGCAGGGGGCTTACAGATACGCAGTATTTT.

The V call is TRBV27, the J call TRBJ2-7, with 8 bases fitting TRBD1. The V gene end was trimmed by 0 bases and the J gene end by 1 base; junction bases not matched to a gene: 2. Germline-derived CDR1 and CDR2 are MNHEY and SMNVEV (reference sequence). This CDR3 region has 15 residues. CDR3 region: CASSLSRTGSYEQYF. The CDR3 DNA reads TGTGCCAGCAGTTTATCTCGGACAGGGTCCTACGAGCAGTACTTC.

This chain links TRBV13 with TRBJ2-5, with 11 bases lining up with TRBD2. From germline, CDR1 is PRHDT and CDR2 FYEKMQ (reference sequence). This CDR3 spans 19 amino acids. J lost 2 bases, V lost 5 bases, and 16 bases had no gene match. CDR3 sequence reads: CASSRGRGMTSGDQETQYF. The CDR3 nucleotides are TGTGCCAGCAGCCGGGGGAGGGGAATGACTAGCGGGGATCAAGAGACCCAGTACTTC.

A single count supports this clone. The chain recombines TRBV5-1 with TRBJ2-5, with TRBD1 identical over 8 bases. Germline CDR1 SGHRS, CDR2 YFSETQ. J was trimmed by 4 bases and V by 0 bases; bases with no gene match: 5. The CDR3 contains 15 residues. Here the CDR3 DNA reads TGCGCCAGCAGCTTGGAGGGCAGGGGGCGAGAGACCCAGTACTTC. Protein product: CASSLEGRGRETQYF.

Worth noting for this clone: A far more abundant clone sits one base away, making this likely a read error. The chain couples TRBV9 to TRBJ2-7; 7 bases match TRBD1. Germline V gene data show CDR1 as SGDLS and CDR2 as YYNGEE. CDR3 length equals 15 residues. The CDR3 nucleotides read TGTGCCAGCAACGTAGGTCAGGGGGTCACCTACGAGCAGTACTTC. It specifies CASNVGQGVTYEQYF.

The genes are TRBV28 and TRBJ2-5; 10 bases line up with TRBD2. J gave up 5 bases and V 7 bases, and 13 bases lay outside the gene matches. The germline V gene has CDR1 MDHEN and CDR2 SYDVKM. The CDR3 loop spans 16 amino acids. CDR3 loop: CASTAGAGGPGETQYF. For the CDR3, the DNA is TGTGCCAGCACCGCCGGAGCGGGAGGGCCAGGGGAGACCCAGTACTTC.

The CDR3 region has the DNA TGCGCCAGCAGTTCCCCGACAGGGCTAGCCCGAGGCGGCTACAATGAGCAGTTCTTC. This codes for CASSSPTGLARGGYNEQFF. J is TRBJ2-1 and V is TRBV5-1; TRBD1 matches at 7 bases. V was pared by 5 bases and J by 3 bases, with 20 bases of the junction left unmatched. Looked up from germline, CDR1 is SGHRS and CDR2 is YFSETQ. CDR3 size: 19 residues.

The J gene is TRBJ2-1, the V gene TRBV5-1; 9 bases agree with TRBD2. Germline V CDR1 and CDR2: SGHRS, YFSETQ. The trim removed 4 bases at V and 9 bases at J, leaving 5 bases unmatched. The CDR3 has 13 amino acids. CDR3 sequence: CASSPRTSAEQFF. DNA for the CDR3: TGCGCCAGCAGCCCACGGACTAGCGCTGAGCAGTTCTTC.

The chain uses TRBV11-2 and TRBJ1-2, with TRBD1 matching 12 bases. Germline values: CDR1 SGHAT, CDR2 FQNNGV. The CDR3 has 17 residues. The junction had 12 bases not matched to a gene; V was cut back by 4 bases and J by 6 bases. The CDR3 loop is CASSSTGQGAFGHGYTF. CDR3 in DNA: TGTGCCAGCAGCTCTACGGGACAGGGGGCCTTTGGCCATGGCTACACCTTC.

The chain combines TRBV9 with TRBJ2-2; no firm D call. The CDR3 loop spans 14 amino acids. In germline, CDR1 is SGDLS, CDR2 YYNGEE. Trimming removed 4 bases from V and 1 base from J, with 8 bases in between. The CDR3 sequence: CASSPRRNTGELFF. CDR3 in DNA: TGTGCCAGCAGCCCGAGACGGAACACCGGGGAGCTGTTTTTT.

The chain has TRBV11-2 and TRBJ2-3, with no clear D. Per germline, CDR1 SGHAT and CDR2 FQNNGV. This CDR3 has 13 residues. V was cut by 4 bases and J by 2 bases, with 7 bases left in between. The CDR3 here is CASSYSITDTQYF. The CDR3 bases are TGTGCCAGCAGCTATAGTATCACAGATACGCAGTATTTT. Combining the CDR3 with reference TRBV11-2 and TRBJ2-3 gives the whole variable domain EAGVAQSPRYKIIEKRQSVAFWCNPISGHATLYWYQQILGQGPKLLIQFQNNGVVDDSQLPKDRFSAERLKGVDSTLKIQPAKLEDSAVYLCASSYSITDTQYFGPGTRLTVL.

The gene calls are TRBV5-1 and TRBJ2-1; D gene unclear. Germline loops: CDR1 SGHRS, CDR2 YFSETQ. V lost 5 bases and J lost 2, with 5 bases in between. CDR3 length: 12 residues. The chain's CDR3 is CASRVAYNEQFF. CDR3 bases: TGCGCCAGCAGGGTAGCCTACAATGAGCAGTTCTTC.

This clone was seen once. Other nucleotide sequences in the sample specify the same CDR3. V gene TRBV19 combines with J gene TRBJ1-1, with 7 bases that match TRBD1. J lost 2 bases, V lost 3 bases, and 3 bases had no gene match. The CDR3 has 14 amino acids. Germline V gene sequence: CDR1 LNHDA, CDR2 SQIVND (reference sequence). The CDR3 DNA reads as TGTGCCAGTAGTATTGGGACAGCTAACACTGAAGCTTTCTTT. Protein product: CASSIGTANTEAFF.

The chain has TRBV6-5 and TRBJ2-7, with D perhaps given as TRBD1 or TRBD2 (5 bases each). The germline CDR1 and CDR2 sequences are MNHEY and SVGAGI. The CDR3 loop spans 15 amino acids. V was clipped by 8 bases and J by 2 bases, with 19 bases between them. CDR3 region: CASHRRGSQTYEQYF. DNA of the CDR3: TGTGCCAGCCACCGCCGGGGCAGCCAGACCTACGAGCAGTACTTC.

V and J are TRBV19 and TRBJ1-1; the match to TRBD1 covers 9 bases. CDR1 LNHDA and CDR2 SQIVND come from the germline V gene (reference sequence). The CDR3 sequence is 13 residues long. Trimming cost V 5 bases and J 4 bases; bases outside gene matches: 2. The CDR3 is CASSLTGGTEAFF. The CDR3 DNA sequence: TGTGCCAGTAGTTTGACAGGGGGCACTGAAGCTTTCTTT.

V usage is TRBV9 and J usage is TRBJ2-5, with 10 positions matching TRBD2. V was pared by 0 bases and J by 6 bases, with 8 bases of the junction left unmatched. Germline CDR1 and CDR2: SGDLS and YYNGEE. The CDR3 has 16 residues. The chain's CDR3 is CASSVAPSGSSQTQYF. Here the CDR3 DNA reads TGTGCCAGCAGCGTAGCCCCTAGCGGGAGCTCGCAGACCCAGTACTTC.

The CDR3 region has the DNA TGCGCCAGCAGCCCCAGGTTAGCGGAGGGCAACGAGCAGTACTTC. This codes for CASSPRLAEGNEQYF. The J gene is TRBJ2-7, the V gene TRBV5-1, with D perhaps matching TRBD2 (6 bases). This CDR3 region has 15 residues. Germline V CDR1 and CDR2: SGHRS, YFSETQ. V was clipped by 4 bases and J by 5 bases, with 19 bases between them.

The rearrangement joins TRBV6-4 to TRBJ1-2; 9 nucleotides align to TRBD1. Germline V CDR1 and CDR2: MRHNA, SNTAGT. The J segment lost 2 bases and the V segment lost 6 bases, leaving 7 bases of the junction unmatched. The CDR3 covers 15 residues. In DNA, the CDR3 is TGTGCCAGCAGCGCCACCGGGACAGGGAACTATGGCTACACCTTC. Amino acid sequence: CASSATGTGNYGYTF.

Only one count was recorded for this clone. The CDR3 bases are TGTGCCAGCAGCTTATATTCGACTGAAGCTTTCTTT. Its translation is CASSLYSTEAFF. The chain joins TRBV7-9 to TRBJ1-1; D remains ambiguous. Germline V gene data show CDR1 as SEHNR and CDR2 as FQNEAQ (reference sequence). V shed 2 bases and J shed 5 bases, with 6 bases lying between them. The CDR3 is 12 residues long. Variable domain in full (rest from reference TRBV7-9 and TRBJ1-1): DTGVSQNPRHKITKRGQNVTFRCDPISEHNRLYWYRQTLGQGPEFLTYFQNEAQLEKSRLLSDRFSAERPKGSFSTLEIQRTEQGDSAMYLCASSLYSTEAFFGQGTRLTVV.

The chain links TRBV21-1 to TRBJ2-3; the table's D call TRBD2 went unverified against the DNA. TRBV21-1 is marked as a pseudogene. This CDR3 region has 17 residues. CDR3 sequence reads: CASSRAGTSDYTDTQYF. As DNA, the CDR3 is TGTGCCAGCAGCAGAGCAGGGACTAGCGACTACACAGATACGCAGTATTTT.

The genes are TRBV28 and TRBJ2-7, with D maybe TRBD1 (6 bases). Trimming removed 5 bases from V and 1 base from J, with 9 bases in between. The CDR3 extends over 13 amino acids. The V gene's germline CDR1 is MDHEN and CDR2 SYDVKM. Here the CDR3 reads CASSPDSSYEQYF. The CDR3 DNA is TGTGCCAGCAGTCCGGACAGTTCCTACGAGCAGTACTTC.

This chain uses TRBV2 with TRBJ2-5; 10 bases agree with TRBD2. Unmatched junction bases numbered 12, after V lost 0 bases and J lost 5 bases. The CDR3 has 18 residues. Per germline, CDR1 SNHLY and CDR2 FYNNEI. The CDR3 coding sequence is TGTGCCAGCAGTGAAGCAGACCTCCAGCGGGAGGGCGGGGAGACCCAGTACTTC. This gives the protein CASSEADLQREGGETQYF.